The 11 T cell receptor beta chains in this list originate from one sample, sequenced in a study of cytomegalovirus exposure and HLA in healthy donors. Primers included in the PCR were 60 Vbeta and 13 Jbeta primers. The table came from immunoSEQ multiplex PCR; TCRdb's copy has only in-frame clones and leaves some out. Of about 200,000 clones in the sample, 70% to 80% are singletons; the top ten hold 2.9%. The material sequenced was PBMCs. The receptors here all came from a woman in her 30s in good health and CMV-seronegative.

This clone was detected a few times. The chain couples TRBV5-6 to TRBJ2-7, with D uncertain. Trimming shortened V by 1 base and J by 2 bases, and 4 bases separated the two germline ends. The length of the CDR3 is 12 residues. Looked up from germline, CDR1 is SGHDT and CDR2 is YYEEEE. As DNA, the CDR3 is TGTGCCAGCAGCTTGAATACCTACGAGCAGTACTTC. Protein product: CASSLNTYEQYF.

The chain combines TRBV2 with TRBJ2-3; 11 nucleotides line up with TRBD2. Germline assignment: CDR1 SNHLY and CDR2 FYNNEI. The CDR3 runs to 17 residues. The V and J ends lost 0 bases and 5 bases, in that order; junction bases with no gene match: 7. The CDR3 DNA reads as TGTGCCAGCAGTGAAGCGGAACTAGCGGGAGCGGGAGATACGCAGTATTTT. This gives the protein CASSEAELAGAGDTQYF.

The V gene is TRBV6-1, the J gene TRBJ1-5, with D uncertain. The CDR3 runs to 14 residues. Trimming pared 4 bases from V and 6 bases from J, leaving 13 bases between. The germline gives CDR1 MNHNS, CDR2 SASEGT. DNA of the CDR3: TGTGCCAGCAGTGGGGCCAGAACTTCTCAGCCCCAGCATTTT. Translating it yields CASSGARTSQPQHF.

CDR3 loop: CASSDGTGHSNEQFF. The CDR3 DNA reads TGTGCCAGCAGTGACGGGACAGGGCATTCGAATGAGCAGTTCTTC. This sequence joins TRBV27 and TRBJ2-1; 9 nucleotides match TRBD1. This CDR3 is built from 15 residues. Germline CDR1 MNHEY, CDR2 SMNVEV (reference sequence). Germline trimming cut 5 bases from V and 7 bases from J; bases unmatched to any gene: 9.

The chain carries TRBV5-1 and TRBJ2-3; unclear D gene. The ends were cut back, 6 bases at V and 0 bases at J, with 11 bases in the middle. This CDR3 has 14 residues. From germline, CDR1 is SGHRS and CDR2 YFSETQ. In DNA form, the CDR3 reads TGCGCCAGCACCGCTGCGGAAAGCACAGATACGCAGTATTTT. It is translated as CASTAAESTDTQYF. Combining the CDR3 with reference TRBV5-1 and TRBJ2-3 gives the whole variable domain KAGVTQTPRYLIKTRGQQVTLSCSPISGHRSVSWYQQTPGQGLQFLFEYFSETQRNKGNFPGRFSGRQFSNSRSEMNVSTLELGDSALYLCASTAAESTDTQYFGPGTRLTVL.

The chain joins TRBV5-1 to TRBJ1-2; D remains ambiguous. The CDR3 has 14 residues. V lost 4 bases and J 4 bases, leaving 14 bases between the germline ends. Germline CDR1 SGHRS, CDR2 YFSETQ. CDR3 nucleotides: TGCGCCAGCAGCCTAAGCGGTGAGGTCTATGGCTACACCTTC. Translation gives CASSLSGEVYGYTF.

This rearrangement joins TRBV9 to TRBJ2-5; 14 nucleotides agree with TRBD2. Trimming at V came to 4 bases and at J to 4 bases, leaving 6 bases not matched to a gene. The CDR3 sequence is 16 residues long. Germline assignment: CDR1 SGDLS and CDR2 YYNGEE. The CDR3 nucleotides are TGTGCCAGCAGCCCAAGGACTAGCGGGGGGCGAGAGACCCAGTACTTC. Encoded protein: CASSPRTSGGRETQYF.

The table lists this clone with a few counts. The rearrangement links TRBV7-8 to TRBJ2-7; tentatively, D is TRBD2 (7 bases). Deletions cut 4 bases from V and 6 bases from J, with 25 bases between. The CDR3 covers 17 residues. Per germline, CDR1 SGHVS and CDR2 FQNEAQ. The DNA of the CDR3 is TGTGCCAGCAGCTCCCGTCGAATAGCGGGTGCCAGGGGCGAGCAGTACTTC. Amino acids: CASSSRRIAGARGEQYF.

In this sample, this clone turned up a few times. This sequence joins TRBV6-4 and TRBJ1-1; TRBD1 matches at 11 bases. The trim removed 5 bases at V and 3 bases at J, leaving 8 bases unmatched. The CDR3 is 16 amino acids. Per the germline V gene, CDR1 is MRHNA and CDR2 is SNTAGT. The CDR3 spells CASSPTRDRGYTEAFF. In DNA form, the CDR3 reads TGTGCCAGCAGTCCGACCCGGGACAGGGGGTACACTGAAGCTTTCTTT.

Only one count was recorded for this clone. V usage is TRBV29-1 and J usage is TRBJ2-7; 9 nucleotides line up with TRBD1. The CDR3 totals 18 residues. Trimming at V came to 6 bases and at J to 2 bases, leaving 20 bases not matched to a gene. CDR1 and CDR2 from the germline V gene are SQVTM and ANQGSEA. CDR3 nucleotides: TGCAGCGTGAATGGGCAGACCGGGACAGGGCAATGGGCCTACGAGCAGTACTTC. As protein: CSVNGQTGTGQWAYEQYF.

CDR3 loop: CASGPAEVYYEQYF. CDR3 nucleotide sequence: TGTGCCAGCGGTCCAGCGGAGGTATACTACGAGCAGTACTTC. This rearrangement joins TRBV6-6 to TRBJ2-7, with D possibly matching TRBD2 (5 bases). V was shortened by 8 bases and J by 3 bases, with 17 bases between the two germline ends. CDR3 length equals 14 residues. Per germline, CDR1 MNHNY and CDR2 SVGAGI (reference sequence).